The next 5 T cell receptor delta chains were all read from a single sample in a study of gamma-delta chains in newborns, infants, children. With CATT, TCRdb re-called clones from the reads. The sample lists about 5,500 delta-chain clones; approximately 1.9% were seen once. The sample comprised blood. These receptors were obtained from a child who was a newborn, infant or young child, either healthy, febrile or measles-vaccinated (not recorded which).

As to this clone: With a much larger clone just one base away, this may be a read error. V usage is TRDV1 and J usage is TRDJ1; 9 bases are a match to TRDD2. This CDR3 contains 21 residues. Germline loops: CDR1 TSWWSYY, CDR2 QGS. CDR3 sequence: CALGGGLPTWGGWRGTDKPIF. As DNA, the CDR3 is TGTGCTCTTGGGGGAGGCCTTCCTACGTGGGGGGGATGGAGGGGGACCGATAAACCCATCTTT.

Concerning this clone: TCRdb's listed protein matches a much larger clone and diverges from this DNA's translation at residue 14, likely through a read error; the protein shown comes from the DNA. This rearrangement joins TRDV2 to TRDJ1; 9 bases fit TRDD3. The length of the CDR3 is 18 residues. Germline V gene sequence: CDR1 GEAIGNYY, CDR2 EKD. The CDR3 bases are TGTGCCTGTTTACCCGTCCGGGGGATACCCTCCTACACCGGTAAACTCATCTTT. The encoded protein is CACLPVRGIPSYTGKLIF.

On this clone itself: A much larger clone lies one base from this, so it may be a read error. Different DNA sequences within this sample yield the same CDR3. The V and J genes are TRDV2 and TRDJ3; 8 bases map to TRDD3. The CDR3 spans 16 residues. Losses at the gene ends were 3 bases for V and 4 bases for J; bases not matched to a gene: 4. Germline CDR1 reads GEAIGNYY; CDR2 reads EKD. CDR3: CACDVLGDWDTRQMFF. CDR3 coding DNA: TGTGCCTGTGACGTATTGGGGGATTGGGACACCCGACAGATGTTTTTC.

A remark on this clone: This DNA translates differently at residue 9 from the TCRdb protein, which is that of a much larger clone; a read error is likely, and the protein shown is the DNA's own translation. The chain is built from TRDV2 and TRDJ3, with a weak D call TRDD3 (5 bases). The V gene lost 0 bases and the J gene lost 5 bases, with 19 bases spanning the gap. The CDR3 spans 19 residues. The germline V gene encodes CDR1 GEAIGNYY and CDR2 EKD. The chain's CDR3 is CACDTVAIHDQRDTRQMFF. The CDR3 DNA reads TGTGCCTGTGACACCGTTGCGATACACGATCAAAGGGACACCCGACAGATGTTTTTC.

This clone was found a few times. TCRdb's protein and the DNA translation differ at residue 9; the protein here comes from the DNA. The CDR3 nucleotides read TGTGCCTGTGACTCGGGTACTGGGAGATACATCGCCTGGGACACCCGACAGATGTTTTTC. Protein sequence: CACDSGTGRYIAWDTRQMFF. V gene TRDV2 combines with J gene TRDJ3; D may be TRDD3 (6 bases). CDR3 length: 20 amino acids. Germline CDR1 reads GEAIGNYY; CDR2 reads EKD. Trimming shortened V by 3 bases and J by 2 bases, and 22 bases separated the two germline ends.